The clone carrying this T cell receptor beta chain was seen only a few times. Antigen unknown. The record originates from a study of T cell repertoires in cytomegalovirus infection. Study-wide context: CMV infection and matching HLA type were both indicated by public TCR beta signatures.

TCRdb re-called the reads through MiXCR, storing one row per CDR3 protein. The top ten clones hold around 19% of a sample with about 160,000 distinct CDR3 sequences, about 15% of them seen once. Germline assignment: CDR1 SGHRS and CDR2 YFSETQ. There are 14 residues in the CDR3. Unmatched junction bases numbered 2, after V lost 0 bases and J lost 5 bases. Findings and caveats of the study: Ex vivo responses were dominated by HLA-C-restricted CMV-specific TCR beta clonotypes. The cumulative frequency of public TCR beta families distinguished individuals who carried CMV together with the relevant HLA.

The receptor's source is a human donor in good health (CMV status not recorded). Some clones in this sample may be carry-over from other donors' samples. The specimen sequenced was CD8+ T cells from PBMCs. The chain couples TRBV5-1 to TRBJ2-1; 7 nucleotides agree with TRBD2. CDR3 loop: CASSLEAGNNEQFF. The DNA of the CDR3 is TGCGCCAGCAGCTTGGAAGCGGGAAACAATGAGCAGTTCTTC.